This TCR beta chain was identified during a study of T-cell reconstitution after alpha-beta-depleted transplantation in children. V lost 0 bases and J 4 bases, leaving 10 bases between the germline ends. The germline CDR1 and CDR2 sequences are SGHRS and YFSETQ. There are 14 residues in the CDR3. It was with unique molecular identifiers that the TCRbeta library was prepared. TCRdb independently ran MiXCR on the PCR reads; one entry per CDR3 protein. The sample has 200,000 to 250,000 distinct CDR3 sequences, approximately 9.7% seen once; the top ten hold around 5.1%. The chain joins TRBV5-1 to TRBJ1-1; D is unclear. The sequenced sample was PBMCs from the stem cell graft donor, obtained from the stem cell graft. This receptor was identified in a human donor who donated a stem cell graft to a child with SCID. The CDR3 loop is CASSLAISSTEAFF. The CDR3 nucleotides are TGCGCCAGCAGCTTGGCCATTTCCTCCACTGAAGCTTTCTTT.